A selection of T cell receptor beta chains follows, all from one sample in a study of T cells expressing NK-cell markers. TCRdb reanalyzed the 5' RACE reads, giving one entry per CDR3 protein sequence and no DNA. Here the sample table reports some 150,000 distinct CDR3 sequences. The sample was blood T cells: a sorted CD56 or NKG2C T cell subset, CD4+ or CD8+ T cells, or bulk PBMC T cells (not recorded which). These receptors originate from a man between 18 and 35 years old in good health. Both conserved end residues are part of each CDR3.

j_call v_call cdr3_aa
TRBJ1-1 TRBV7-9 CASRQENTEAFF
TRBJ2-3 TRBV20-1 CSASGEGRTFLDTQYF
TRBJ2-5 TRBV4-3 CASSPGVLAAQETQYF
TRBJ1-2 TRBV28 CASSFHDREPNYGYTF
TRBJ2-4 TRBV2 CASSGGKAKNIQYF
TRBJ2-1 TRBV5-1 CASSLEGGGEQFF
TRBJ2-2 TRBV25-1 CASSLGADTGELFF
TRBJ1-2 TRBV5-1 CASSPIPQGNGYTF
TRBJ2-7 TRBV24-1 CATSAMGLNAPRSYEQYF
TRBJ2-1 TRBV19 CASSVGPWTSSYNEQFF
TRBJ1-5 TRBV20-1 CSARGERQPQHF
TRBJ2-7 TRBV25-1 CASSELRGTGGAEQYF
TRBJ2-2 TRBV3-1 CASRLQEGQNTGELFF
TRBJ2-7 TRBV28 CASSEHQRYEQYF
TRBJ2-1 TRBV30 CAGELGLSSYNEQFF
TRBJ2-3 TRBV6-2/TRBV6-3 CASSYQSLADTQYF
TRBJ2-1 TRBV19 CASSLGGNYNEQFF
TRBJ2-3 TRBV29-1 CSVDFSGATDTQYF
TRBJ2-3 TRBV4-1 CASSHPTGIDTQYF
TRBJ2-7 TRBV25-1 CASGIGGEQYF
TRBJ2-2 TRBV25-1 CASRPDSFTRELFF
TRBJ2-2 TRBV11-3 CASSPRQGANGELFF
TRBJ2-3 TRBV5-6 CATWASGVGDTQYF
TRBJ1-5 TRBV15 CATSSQGNQPQHF
TRBJ1-1 TRBV19 CASSPTQGLNTEAFF
TRBJ2-4 TRBV7-8 CASSLLEFVPAKNIQYF
TRBJ2-1 TRBV7-6 CASSPSTSGGVRQFF
TRBJ2-1 TRBV2 CASGSRWTGSYNEQFF
TRBJ1-5 TRBV7-8 CASSLHLNNQPQHF
TRBJ1-1 TRBV5-5 CASSEGTGTGVGTEAFF
TRBJ2-2 TRBV20-1 CSARDADRSRSVGELFF
TRBJ2-1 TRBV12-3/TRBV12-4 CASRTLSPLLANEQFF
TRBJ2-3 TRBV10-1 CASSEMGFSTDTQYF
TRBJ2-3 TRBV2 CASRTLVMRMDTQYF
TRBJ1-5 TRBV6-1 CACPDRGHVNQPQHF
TRBJ2-3 TRBV6-5 CASSTDRGAGDTQYF
TRBJ2-1 TRBV27 CASSPLTSWTNEQFF
TRBJ2-7 TRBV5-1 CASSLGSGEYEQYF
TRBJ2-3 TRBV2 CASSEGQGSQRDHTDTQYF
TRBJ2-1 TRBV2 CASRPVGSAANNEQFF
TRBJ2-3 TRBV3-1 CASSLLTSGDLTDTQYF
TRBJ2-5 TRBV29-1 CSVPEVRQGAGQTQYF
TRBJ2-1 TRBV6-5 CASSYMGGLEQFF
TRBJ2-5 TRBV6-4 CASSDSIPLLGGGCETQYF
TRBJ1-1 TRBV29-1 CSVDQSASNTEAFF
TRBJ1-1 TRBV7-8 CASSDRQGLNTEAFF
TRBJ1-2 TRBV19 CASSFPEFAADYGYTF
TRBJ2-1 TRBV12-3/TRBV12-4 CASRRTGSEQFF
TRBJ2-1 TRBV12-3/TRBV12-4 CASSLPYKAYNEQFF
TRBJ2-2 TRBV13 CASSSTGQDWNGELFF
TRBJ2-1 TRBV4-1 CASSPGLAEEQFF
TRBJ2-6 TRBV12-3/TRBV12-4 CASTSDVAGANVLTF
TRBJ2-2 TRBV11-2 CASSPMGQGSTGELFF
TRBJ2-3 TRBV3-1 CASSQDASGRGTDTQYF
TRBJ2-3 TRBV5-4 CASSVTTAPTDTQYF
TRBJ2-5 TRBV11-1 CASSLAGITGGPQETQYF
TRBJ2-5 TRBV20-1 CSARAASQETQYF
TRBJ2-5 TRBV6-1 CASSNPDSQETQYF